The present T cell receptor beta chain was sequenced within a study of blood T cell repertoires in COVID-19. Produced via immunoSEQ multiplex PCR; TCRdb's table is partial and in-frame only. The sample holds 220,000 or so clones; 82% are singletons and the top ten take 8% to 10%. This CDR3 has 14 amino acids. The V end lost 0 bases, the J end lost 7 bases, and 13 bases lay between the germline ends. Germline assignment: CDR1 SGHRS and CDR2 YFSETQ. This TCR derives from an elderly woman with COVID-19, enrolled during active disease. Source material: peripheral blood. The chain employs TRBV5-1 and TRBJ2-5; D is perhaps TRBD2 (7 bases). The chain's CDR3 is CASSLESGEGTQYF. The CDR3 coding sequence is TGCGCCAGCAGCTTGGAGTCAGGGGAGGGGACCCAGTACTTC.